The rows below give T cell receptor beta chains drawn from one sample of a study of cytomegalovirus exposure and HLA in healthy donors. Profiling relied on immunoSEQ multiplex PCR, and the TCRdb table lists in-frame clones only, not all of them. The sample carries over 150,000 clones, under 85% recorded once. Sample: PBMCs. These receptor sequences come from a man aged 18 to 30 in good health and CMV-seronegative. Each CDR3 is given with its conserved first and last residue. A D gene is named only where the DNA matches it firmly.

CDR3aa	d_gene	j_gene	v_gene
CASGYRDSPTGELFF	TRBD1	TRBJ2-2	TRBV2
CASTHPPNNEKLFF	NA	TRBJ1-4	TRBV7-9
CASSCRTGGLDTQYF	NA	TRBJ2-3	TRBV21-1
CASSELGQNTEAFF	NA	TRBJ1-1	TRBV25-1
CASRQGGRYTEAFF	TRBD1	TRBJ1-1	TRBV19
CASSRGLMNTEAFF	NA	TRBJ1-1	TRBV6-5
CASTPRWREWGTEAFF	NA	TRBJ1-1	TRBV4-2
CASRHSFNTDTQYF	NA	TRBJ2-3	TRBV11-2
CASGLDRTGGDEAFF	TRBD1	TRBJ1-1	TRBV12-5
CASSQSTSGGFSYNEQFF	TRBD2	TRBJ2-1	TRBV23-1
CASSFGLAGGFYNEQFF	TRBD2	TRBJ2-1	TRBV5-1
CASSKATGTQNIQYF	NA	TRBJ2-4	TRBV21-1
CASRTGNRNQPQHF	NA	TRBJ1-5	TRBV19
CASSQATGKNEKLFF	NA	TRBJ1-4	TRBV4-1
CASSPRQGLVVSGANVLTF	NA	TRBJ2-6	TRBV18
CASSQRGIAGEDTQYF	TRBD2	TRBJ2-3	TRBV4-1
CSVADRGNYGYTF	TRBD1	TRBJ1-2	TRBV29-1
CASSEIPTSYEQYF	NA	NA	TRBV6-1
CASSQDAQNYGYTF	NA	TRBJ1-2	TRBV7-3
CASSQDGQEMRPQHF	TRBD1	TRBJ1-5	TRBV4-1
CASSIDRDYSPLHF	TRBD1	TRBJ1-6	TRBV5-4
CASSLSGEGNTEAFF	NA	TRBJ1-1	TRBV27
CASSSTALGINQPQHF	NA	TRBJ1-5	TRBV28
CASNIDRDNGYTF	TRBD1	TRBJ1-2	TRBV19
CASSDLGLAGFNEQFF	TRBD2	TRBJ2-1	TRBV6-4
CASQGQANQPQHF	TRBD1	TRBJ1-5	TRBV6-1
CAISESSTDTQYF	NA	TRBJ2-3	TRBV10-3
CASALSPAQETQYF	NA	TRBJ2-5	TRBV13
CASSLGDRDTGELFF	TRBD1	TRBJ2-2	TRBV5-1
CASRLAGGTGELFF	TRBD2	TRBJ2-2	TRBV6-6
CASRSPGGYGTQYF	TRBD2	TRBJ2-5	TRBV7-2
CASSNLRGPTGELFF	TRBD1	TRBJ2-2	TRBV7-2
CASAEYGEGSEAFF	NA	TRBJ1-1	TRBV2
CASSLVENEQFF	NA	TRBJ2-1	TRBV13
CASSPQRDRVSTGELFF	TRBD1	TRBJ2-2	TRBV28
CASSQEERPAETQYF	NA	TRBJ2-5	TRBV4-3
CAIRSLQATNTEAFF	NA	TRBJ1-1	TRBV10-3
CASSRDTRQEAFF	NA	TRBJ1-1	TRBV19
CASSLSGGSPGELFF	NA	TRBJ2-2	TRBV7-3
CASSKVAADSSYNEQFF	NA	TRBJ2-1	TRBV21-1
CASSQRSWDRGLSNSPLHF	TRBD1	TRBJ1-6	TRBV4-3
CASSLWSGTAGRTQYF	NA	TRBJ2-5	TRBV7-2
CASSVGGGLTDTQYF	NA	TRBJ2-3	TRBV9
CASIAGRFSWGNTEAFF	NA	TRBJ1-1	TRBV19
CAISESIDYHITFSYEQYF	NA	TRBJ2-7	TRBV10-3